This TCR beta chain was documented in a study of blood T cell repertoires in COVID-19. This CDR3 has 14 residues. Germline V gene data show CDR1 as MGHRA and CDR2 as YSYEKL. The V and J ends lost 1 base and 4 bases respectively, with 7 bases between them. In the authors' workflow: Reference gene primer amplification yielded estimated nucleated cell counts. Clones were sequenced by immunoSEQ multiplex PCR, and TCRdb holds only the in-frame ones, with some missing. Clone size and the V and J calls come from that table; the DNA yielded D and trimming. The sample records roughly 250,000 clones, roughly 82% being singletons.

Sequencing input: peripheral blood. The TCR was taken from a woman aged 80 or over with active or convalescent COVID-19. The chain employs TRBV4-1 and TRBJ2-2; D may be TRBD2 (6 bases). The CDR3 sequence: CASSQAGVTGELFF. Written as DNA, the CDR3 is TGCGCCAGCAGCCAAGCGGGAGTCACCGGGGAGCTGTTTTTT.